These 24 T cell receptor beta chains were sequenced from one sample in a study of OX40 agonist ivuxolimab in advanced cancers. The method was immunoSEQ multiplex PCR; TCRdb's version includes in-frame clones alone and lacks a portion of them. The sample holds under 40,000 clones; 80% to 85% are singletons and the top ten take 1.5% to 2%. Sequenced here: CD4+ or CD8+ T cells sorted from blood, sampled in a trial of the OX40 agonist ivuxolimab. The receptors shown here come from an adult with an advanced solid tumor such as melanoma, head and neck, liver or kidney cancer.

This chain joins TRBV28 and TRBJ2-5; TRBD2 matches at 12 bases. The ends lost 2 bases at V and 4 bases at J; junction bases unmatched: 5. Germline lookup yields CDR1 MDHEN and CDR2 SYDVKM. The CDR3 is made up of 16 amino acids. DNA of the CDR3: TGTGCCAGCAGTTTAAACCCTAGCGGGAGGGGAGAGACCCAGTACTTC. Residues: CASSLNPSGRGETQYF.

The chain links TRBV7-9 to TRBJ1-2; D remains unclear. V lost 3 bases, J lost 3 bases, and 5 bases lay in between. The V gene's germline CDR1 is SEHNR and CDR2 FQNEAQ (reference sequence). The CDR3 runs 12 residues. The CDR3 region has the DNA TGTGCCAGCAGCTTGGAGTACTATGGCTACACCTTC. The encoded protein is CASSLEYYGYTF.

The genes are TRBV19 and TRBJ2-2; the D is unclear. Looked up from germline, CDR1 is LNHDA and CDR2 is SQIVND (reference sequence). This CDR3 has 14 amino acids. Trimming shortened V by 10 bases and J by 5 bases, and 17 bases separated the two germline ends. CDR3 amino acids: CATALGLPTGELFF. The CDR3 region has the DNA TGTGCCACCGCTTTGGGCCTTCCGACCGGGGAGCTGTTTTTT. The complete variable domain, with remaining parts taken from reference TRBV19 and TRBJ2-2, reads DGGITQSPKYLFRKEGQNVTLSCEQNLNHDAMYWYRQDPGQGLRLIYYSQIVNDFQKGDIAEGYSVSREKKESFPLTVTSAQKNPTAFYLCATALGLPTGELFFGEGSRLTVL.

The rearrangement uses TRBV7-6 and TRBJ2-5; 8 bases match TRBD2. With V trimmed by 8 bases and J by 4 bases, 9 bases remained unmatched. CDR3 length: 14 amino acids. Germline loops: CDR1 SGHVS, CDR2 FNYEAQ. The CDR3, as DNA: TGTGCCAGCTCCGCCGGGAGGGCTAGAGAGACCCAGTACTTC. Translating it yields CASSAGRARETQYF.

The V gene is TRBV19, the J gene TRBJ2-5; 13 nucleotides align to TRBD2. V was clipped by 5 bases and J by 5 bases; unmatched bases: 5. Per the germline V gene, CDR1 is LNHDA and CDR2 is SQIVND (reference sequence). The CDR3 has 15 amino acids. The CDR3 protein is CASSARTSGSETQYF. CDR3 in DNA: TGTGCCAGTAGTGCCCGGACTAGCGGGAGTGAGACCCAGTACTTC.

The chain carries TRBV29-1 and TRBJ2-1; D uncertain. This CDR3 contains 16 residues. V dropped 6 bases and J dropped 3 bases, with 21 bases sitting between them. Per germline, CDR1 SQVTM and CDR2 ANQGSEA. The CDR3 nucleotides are TGCAGCGTCGTTATCAAGGAGAGAACAAGCTACAATGAGCAGTTCTTC. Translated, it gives CSVVIKERTSYNEQFF.

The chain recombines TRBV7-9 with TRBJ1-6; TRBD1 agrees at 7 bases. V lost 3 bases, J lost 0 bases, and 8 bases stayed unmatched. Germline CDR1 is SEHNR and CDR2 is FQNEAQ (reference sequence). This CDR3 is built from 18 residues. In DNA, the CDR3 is TGTGCCAGCAGCTTTGGAGGGACAGTCAGCTCCTATAATTCACCCCTCCACTTT. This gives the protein CASSFGGTVSSYNSPLHF.

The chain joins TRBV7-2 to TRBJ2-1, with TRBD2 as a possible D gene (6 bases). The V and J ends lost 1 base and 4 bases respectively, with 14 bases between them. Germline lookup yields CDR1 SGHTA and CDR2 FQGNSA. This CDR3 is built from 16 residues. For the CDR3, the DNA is TGTGCCAGCAGCTTAGGCCCAGCGGGTCCATACAATGAGCAGTTCTTC. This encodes CASSLGPAGPYNEQFF.

CDR3 protein: CAISETPHLGYEQYF. The CDR3 nucleotides read TGTGCCATCAGTGAGACCCCGCACCTGGGCTACGAGCAGTACTTC. V and J are TRBV10-3 and TRBJ2-7; D not resolved. Germline V CDR1 and CDR2: ENHRY, SYGVKD. The CDR3 has 15 residues. V lost 2 bases to trimming and J lost 3 bases, with 14 bases between them.

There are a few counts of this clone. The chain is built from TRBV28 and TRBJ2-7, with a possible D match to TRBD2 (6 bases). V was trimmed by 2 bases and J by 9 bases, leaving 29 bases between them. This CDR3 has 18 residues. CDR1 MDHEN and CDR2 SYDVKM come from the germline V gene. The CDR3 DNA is TGTGCCAGCAGTTTAGGAGGGATGGAGGTTTGGGGGATGAAGGTGCAGTACTTC. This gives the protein CASSLGGMEVWGMKVQYF.

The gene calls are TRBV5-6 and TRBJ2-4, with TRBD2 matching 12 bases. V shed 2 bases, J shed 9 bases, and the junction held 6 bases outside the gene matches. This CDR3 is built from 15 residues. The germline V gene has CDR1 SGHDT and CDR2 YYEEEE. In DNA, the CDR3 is TGTGCCAGCAGCTTAAGACTAGCGGGAGTGTTCATTCAGTACTTC. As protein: CASSLRLAGVFIQYF. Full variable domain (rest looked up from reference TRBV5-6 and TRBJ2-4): DAGVTQSPTHLIKTRGQQVTLRCSPKSGHDTVSWYQQALGQGPQFIFQYYEEEERQRGNFPDRFSGHQFPNYSSELNVNALLLGDSALYLCASSLRLAGVFIQYFGAGTRLSVL.

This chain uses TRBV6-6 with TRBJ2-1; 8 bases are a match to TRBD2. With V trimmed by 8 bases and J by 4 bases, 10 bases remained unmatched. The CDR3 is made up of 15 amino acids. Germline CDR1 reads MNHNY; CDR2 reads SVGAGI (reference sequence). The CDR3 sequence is CASLKASGSYNEQFF. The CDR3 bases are TGTGCCAGCCTCAAGGCCAGCGGGAGTTACAATGAGCAGTTCTTC.

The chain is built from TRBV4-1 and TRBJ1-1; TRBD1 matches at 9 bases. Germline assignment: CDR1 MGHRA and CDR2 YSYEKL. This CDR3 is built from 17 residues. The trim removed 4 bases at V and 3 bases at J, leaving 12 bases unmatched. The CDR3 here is CASSRTRDRAWDTEAFF. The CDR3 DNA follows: TGCGCCAGCAGCCGAACCCGGGACAGGGCTTGGGACACTGAAGCTTTCTTT.

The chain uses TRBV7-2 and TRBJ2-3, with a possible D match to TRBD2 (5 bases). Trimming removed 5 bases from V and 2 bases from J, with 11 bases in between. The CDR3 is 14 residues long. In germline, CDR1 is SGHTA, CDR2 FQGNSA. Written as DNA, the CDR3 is TGTGCCAGCAGCCCGAGTCGGGACACAGATACGCAGTATTTT. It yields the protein CASSPSRDTDTQYF.

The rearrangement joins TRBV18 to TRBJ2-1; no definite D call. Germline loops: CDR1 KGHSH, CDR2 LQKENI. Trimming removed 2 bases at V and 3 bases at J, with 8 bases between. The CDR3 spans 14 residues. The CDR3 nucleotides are TGTGCCAGCTCACCAGGCAGGAACTACAATGAGCAGTTCTTC. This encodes CASSPGRNYNEQFF.

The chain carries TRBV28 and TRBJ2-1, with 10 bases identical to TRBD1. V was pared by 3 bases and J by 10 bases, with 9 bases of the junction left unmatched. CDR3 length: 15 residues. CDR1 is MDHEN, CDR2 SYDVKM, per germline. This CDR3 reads CASSFPGTGAREQFF. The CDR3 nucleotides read TGTGCCAGCAGTTTCCCTGGGACAGGGGCTAGGGAGCAGTTCTTC.

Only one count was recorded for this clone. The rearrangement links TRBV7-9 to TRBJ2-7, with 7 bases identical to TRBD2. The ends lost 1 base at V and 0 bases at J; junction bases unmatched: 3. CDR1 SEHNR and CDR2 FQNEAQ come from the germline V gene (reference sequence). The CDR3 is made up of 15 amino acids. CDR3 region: CASSLESGASYEQYF. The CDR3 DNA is TGTGCCAGCAGCTTAGAGAGCGGGGCCTCCTACGAGCAGTACTTC. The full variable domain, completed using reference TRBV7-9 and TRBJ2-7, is DTGVSQNPRHKITKRGQNVTFRCDPISEHNRLYWYRQTLGQGPEFLTYFQNEAQLEKSRLLSDRFSAERPKGSFSTLEIQRTEQGDSAMYLCASSLESGASYEQYFGPGTRLTVT.

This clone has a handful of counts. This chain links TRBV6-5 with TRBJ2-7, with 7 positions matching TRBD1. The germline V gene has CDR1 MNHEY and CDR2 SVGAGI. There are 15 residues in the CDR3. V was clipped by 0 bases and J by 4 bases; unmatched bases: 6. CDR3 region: CASSYSSGGIYEQYF. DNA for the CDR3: TGTGCCAGCAGTTACTCTTCAGGGGGTATTTACGAGCAGTACTTC.

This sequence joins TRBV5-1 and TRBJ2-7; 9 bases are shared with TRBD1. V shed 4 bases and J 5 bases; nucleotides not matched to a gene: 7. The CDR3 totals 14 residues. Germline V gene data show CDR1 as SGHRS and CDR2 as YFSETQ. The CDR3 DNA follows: TGCGCCAGCAGCCGGGACCGGGACAGGGACGAGCAGTACTTC. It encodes CASSRDRDRDEQYF.

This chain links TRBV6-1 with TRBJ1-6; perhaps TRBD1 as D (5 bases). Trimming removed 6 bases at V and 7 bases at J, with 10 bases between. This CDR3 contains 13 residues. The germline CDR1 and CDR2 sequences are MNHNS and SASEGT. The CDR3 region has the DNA TGTGCCAGCAGCAGGGAACTAAATTCACCCCTCCACTTT. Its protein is CASSRELNSPLHF.

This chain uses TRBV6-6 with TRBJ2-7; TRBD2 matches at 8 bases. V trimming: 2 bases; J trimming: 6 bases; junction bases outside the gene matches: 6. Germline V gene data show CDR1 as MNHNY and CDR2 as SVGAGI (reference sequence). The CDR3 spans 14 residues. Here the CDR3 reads CASSYGGGSGEQYF. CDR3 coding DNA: TGTGCCAGCAGTTACGGCGGGGGGTCGGGCGAGCAGTACTTC.

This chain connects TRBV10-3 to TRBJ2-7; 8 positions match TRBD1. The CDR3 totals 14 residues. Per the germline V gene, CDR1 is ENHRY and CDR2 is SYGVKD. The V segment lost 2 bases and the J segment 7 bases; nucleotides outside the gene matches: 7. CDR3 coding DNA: TGTGCCATCAGTGAGGGGACAGGCCGTGGAGAGCAGTACTTC. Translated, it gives CAISEGTGRGEQYF.

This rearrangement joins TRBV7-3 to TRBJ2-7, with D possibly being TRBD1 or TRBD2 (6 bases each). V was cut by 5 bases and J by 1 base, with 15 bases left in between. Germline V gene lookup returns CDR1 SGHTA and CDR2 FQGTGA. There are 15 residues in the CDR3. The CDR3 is CASSVSGGLSYEQYF. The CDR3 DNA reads TGTGCCAGCAGCGTCAGTGGGGGGCTTTCCTACGAGCAGTACTTC.

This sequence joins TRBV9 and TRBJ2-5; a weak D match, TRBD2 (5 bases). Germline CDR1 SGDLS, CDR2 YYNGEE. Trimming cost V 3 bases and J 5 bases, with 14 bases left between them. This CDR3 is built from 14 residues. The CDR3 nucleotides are TGTGCCAGCAGCGAGACCCACAGAGGGGAGACCCAGTACTTC. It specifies CASSETHRGETQYF. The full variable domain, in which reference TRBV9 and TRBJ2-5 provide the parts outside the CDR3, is DSGVTQTPKHLITATGQRVTLRCSPRSGDLSVYWYQQSLDQGLQFLIQYYNGEERAKGNILERFSAQQFPDLHSELNLSSLELGDSALYFCASSETHRGETQYFGPGTRLLVL.